Listed here is a single T cell receptor (beta chain). What it binds is not known. A clone one base away is much larger, so this may be a read error. PCR was performed a second time for 7 to 11 cycles using a sample-barcoded 5' primer and a J-beta primer mix. TCRdb redid the calling of the 5' RACE reads with MiXCR, one entry per CDR3 protein. In the table there are 630,000 or so distinct CDR3 sequences, roughly 30% of which are singletons. This sample is part of a study of blood T cells in healthy people across ages. Study-wide context: About one barcoded beta molecule was captured per two T cells (by template switching). Study-level points and caveats: Long-lived and aged donors differed, with more naive CD4+ cells and higher diversity in the long-lived. The lack of PBMC sorting stopped any conclusive naive versus antigen-experienced comparison.

The CDR3 is 13 amino acids. Each sample provided at least 6 micrograms of extracted total RNA. The specimen was blood. V gene TRBV12-3 or TRBV12-4 combines with J gene TRBJ2-1; D gene uncertain. The closer fit of TRBJ2-7 to the DNA end suggests the J call may be wrong. This TCR came from a woman of 80 years or more in good health. Here the CDR3 reads CASSFNRYNEQYF. CDR3 nucleotide sequence: TGTGCCAGCAGTTTTAACCGGTACAATGAGCAGTACTTC.